These 12 T cell receptor beta chains originate from one sample sequenced in a study of T cell responses to AZD1222 COVID-19 vaccine. Sequenced by immunoSEQ multiplex PCR; TCRdb stores in-frame clones only, minus some. The data hold 150,000 to 180,000 clones, with roughly nine tenths observed a single time. The sample in question was peripheral blood, obtained on day 0 of MenACWY control vaccination. The receptors come from an adult in good health.

The chain links TRBV7-6 to TRBJ1-1, with 7 bases identical to TRBD1. In germline, CDR1 is SGHVS, CDR2 FNYEAQ. CDR3 length: 18 residues. Trimming at V came to 1 base and at J to 0 bases, leaving 11 bases not matched to a gene. CDR3 nucleotides: TGTGCCAGCAGCTTAGGTGGGGACAGACCCTATCTGAACACTGAAGCTTTCTTT. Translation: CASSLGGDRPYLNTEAFF.

This chain joins TRBV28 and TRBJ1-1; unclear D gene. The CDR3 has 17 amino acids. Trimming took off 4 bases at V and 1 base at J, with 19 bases between the two ends. Germline V gene sequence: CDR1 MDHEN, CDR2 SYDVKM. The chain's CDR3 is CASSSPSLGMANTEAFF. CDR3 coding DNA: TGTGCCAGCAGTTCTCCTTCTCTGGGGATGGCGAACACTGAAGCTTTCTTT.

V and J are TRBV21-1 and TRBJ2-7; whether TRBD2, the table's D call, matches the DNA was not checked. TRBV21-1 is tagged as a pseudogene. The CDR3 runs to 16 residues. Here the CDR3 DNA reads TGTGCCAGCGGCGGGTGCGGTAGCGTCAGCTCCTACGAGCAGTACGTC. Its protein product is CASGGCGSVSSYEQYV.

DNA of the CDR3: TGTGCCTGGAGTGCCGACAGGAGGGGCAATCAGCCCCAGCATTTT. Protein: CAWSADRRGNQPQHF. The chain joins TRBV30 to TRBJ1-5; a weak D match, TRBD1 (6 bases). The V end was cut by 1 base, the J end by 2 bases, with 12 bases between. This CDR3 has 15 amino acids. Germline values: CDR1 GTSNPN, CDR2 SVGIG (reference sequence). Supplemented by reference TRBV30 and TRBJ1-5, the full variable domain reads SQTIHQWPATLVQPVGSPLSLECTVEGTSNPNLYWYRQAAGRGLQLLFYSVGIGQISSEVPQNLSASRPQDRQFILSSKKLLLSDSGFYLCAWSADRRGNQPQHFGDGTRLSIL.

The chain combines TRBV6-5 with TRBJ1-6; D perhaps matches TRBD1 (5 bases). V dropped 7 bases and J dropped 10 bases, with 14 bases sitting between them. The V gene's germline CDR1 is MNHEY and CDR2 SVGAGI. The CDR3 loop spans 13 amino acids. The CDR3 here is CASKHLGRSPLHF. The CDR3 bases are TGTGCCAGCAAACATCTGGGGCGCTCACCCCTCCACTTT.

The chain is built from TRBV7-7 and TRBJ2-7, with D possibly TRBD1 on 6 matching bases. In germline, CDR1 is SSHAT, CDR2 FNYEAQ (reference sequence). The CDR3 loop spans 15 amino acids. The CDR3 is CASSLGQGQIYEQYF. CDR3 in DNA: TGTGCTAGTAGTCTTGGGCAGGGACAAATCTACGAGCAGTACTTC. Filled out from reference TRBV7-7 and TRBJ2-7, the complete variable domain reads GAGVSQSPRYKVTKRGQDVTLRCDPISSHATLYWYQQALGQGPEFLTYFNYEAQPDKSGLPSDRFSAERPEGSISTLTIQRTEQRDSAMYRCASSLGQGQIYEQYFGPGTRLTVT.

V gene TRBV20-1 combines with J gene TRBJ2-2, with 7 bases identical to TRBD2. Germline CDR1 is DFQATT and CDR2 is SNEGSKA (reference sequence). The junction had 10 bases not matched to a gene; V was cut back by 3 bases and J by 0 bases. The CDR3 totals 17 residues. CDR3 coding DNA: TGCAGTGCTAGTGGGTTTGCGGGGGTAACGAACACCGGGGAGCTGTTTTTT. Amino acid sequence: CSASGFAGVTNTGELFF.

This clone occurred once. V and J are TRBV5-8 and TRBJ1-1; perhaps TRBD1 as D (5 bases). The CDR3 spans 17 residues. CDR1 SGHTS and CDR2 YDEGEE come from the germline V gene. V lost 3 bases and J lost 4, with 22 bases in between. The CDR3 bases are TGTGCCAGCAGCTCGGGACTACACCTCCTGGGGGGCACTGAAGCTTTCTTT. Amino acids: CASSSGLHLLGGTEAFF.

The chain couples TRBV28 to TRBJ2-1, with D tentatively TRBD1 (7 bases). The CDR3 length is 15 residues. V lost 6 bases, J lost 9 bases, and 21 bases lay in between. Germline loops: CDR1 MDHEN, CDR2 SYDVKM. CDR3 coding DNA: TGTGCCAGCAGGGTCGACAGGGTGGGACTCAGTGAGCAGTTCTTC. As protein: CASRVDRVGLSEQFF.

V and J are TRBV5-1 and TRBJ1-1; D ambiguous. Germline values: CDR1 SGHRS, CDR2 YFSETQ. This CDR3 has 12 amino acids. V was clipped by 4 bases and J by 2 bases, with 6 bases between them. This CDR3 reads CASSEGNTEAFF. The CDR3, as DNA: TGCGCCAGCAGCGAGGGCAACACTGAAGCTTTCTTT.

CDR3 bases: TGCGCCAGCAGCTTGGGGGGGAACACCGGGGAGCTGTTTTTT. Protein sequence: CASSLGGNTGELFF. This sequence joins TRBV5-1 and TRBJ2-2; D not resolved. This CDR3 contains 14 residues. Trimming left V 0 bases short and J 1 base short, with 4 bases between. In germline, CDR1 is SGHRS, CDR2 YFSETQ.

This sequence joins TRBV29-1 and TRBJ2-6; D uncertain. The V gene's germline CDR1 is SQVTM and CDR2 ANQGSEA. V lost 0 bases to trimming and J lost 0 bases, with 9 bases between them. There are 16 residues in the CDR3. Here the CDR3 reads CSVEDGRYSGANVLTF. The DNA for the CDR3 is TGCAGCGTTGAAGATGGGCGCTACTCTGGGGCCAACGTCCTGACTTTC.